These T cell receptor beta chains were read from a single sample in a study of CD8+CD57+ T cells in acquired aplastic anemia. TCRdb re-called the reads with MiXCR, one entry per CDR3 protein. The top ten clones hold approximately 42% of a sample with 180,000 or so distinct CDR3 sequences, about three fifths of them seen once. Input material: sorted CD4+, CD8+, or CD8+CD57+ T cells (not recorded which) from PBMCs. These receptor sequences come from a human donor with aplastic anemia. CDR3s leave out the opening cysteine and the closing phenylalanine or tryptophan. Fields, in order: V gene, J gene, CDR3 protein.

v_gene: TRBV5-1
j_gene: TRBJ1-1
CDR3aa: ASSLALGKSTEAF

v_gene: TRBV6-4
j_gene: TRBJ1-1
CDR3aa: ASKVSGDTEAF

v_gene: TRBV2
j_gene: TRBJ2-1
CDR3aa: ASVAGGSSYNEQF

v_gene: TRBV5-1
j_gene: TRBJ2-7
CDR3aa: ASSFQLTGSYEQY

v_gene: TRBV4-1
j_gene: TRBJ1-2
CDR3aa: ASSLSAERISGYT

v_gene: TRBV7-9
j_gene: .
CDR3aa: ASSRRDRVSRGTQY

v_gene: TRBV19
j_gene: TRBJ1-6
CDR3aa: ASTGTESSPLH

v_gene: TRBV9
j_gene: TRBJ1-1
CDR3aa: ASSITGADTEAF

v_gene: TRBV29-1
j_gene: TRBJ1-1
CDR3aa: SGGQGFSTEAF

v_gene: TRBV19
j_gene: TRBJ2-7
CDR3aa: ASSPWTGGHYEQY

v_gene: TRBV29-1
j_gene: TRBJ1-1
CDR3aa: SVLGRREIAF

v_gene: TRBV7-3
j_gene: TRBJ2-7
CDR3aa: ASSSGTQTYEQY

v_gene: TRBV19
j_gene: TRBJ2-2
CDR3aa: ASKTSGDTGELF

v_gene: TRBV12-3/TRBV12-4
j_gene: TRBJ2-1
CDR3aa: ASSLTREQF

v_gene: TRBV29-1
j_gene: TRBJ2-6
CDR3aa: SVQEKAKAGANVLT

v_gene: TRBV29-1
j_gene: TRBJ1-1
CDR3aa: SVDPILARKSTEAF

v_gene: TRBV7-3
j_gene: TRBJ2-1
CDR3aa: ASSKDRDHEQF

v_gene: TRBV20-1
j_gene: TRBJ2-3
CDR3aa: SARRGLATTDTQY

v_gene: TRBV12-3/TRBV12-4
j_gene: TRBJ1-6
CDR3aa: ASNDREGYGSPLH

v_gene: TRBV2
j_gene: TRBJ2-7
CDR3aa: ASSPVALSYEQY

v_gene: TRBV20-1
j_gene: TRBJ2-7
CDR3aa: SAGIPGGAEQY

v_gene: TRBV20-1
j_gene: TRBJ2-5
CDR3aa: SANRVSQETQY

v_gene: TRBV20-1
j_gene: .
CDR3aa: SAPGLAYNEQF

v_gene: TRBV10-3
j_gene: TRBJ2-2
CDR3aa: AISGDRDTGELS

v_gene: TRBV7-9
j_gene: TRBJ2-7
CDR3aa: ASSSRDLGYEQY

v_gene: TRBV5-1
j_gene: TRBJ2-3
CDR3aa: ASSLWGSTDTQY

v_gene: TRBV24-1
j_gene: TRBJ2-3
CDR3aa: ATSAAGTDTQY

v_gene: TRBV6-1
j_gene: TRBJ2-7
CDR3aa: ASSEFGSRNEQY

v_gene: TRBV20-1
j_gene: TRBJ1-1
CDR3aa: SARGVTDTEAF

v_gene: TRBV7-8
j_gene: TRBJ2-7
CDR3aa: ASSLVTNEQY

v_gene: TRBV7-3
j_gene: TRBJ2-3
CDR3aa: ASTRTGPDTQY

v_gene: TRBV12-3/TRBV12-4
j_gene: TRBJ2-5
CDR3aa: ASSSYAGQGETQY

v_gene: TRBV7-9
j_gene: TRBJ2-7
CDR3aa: ASSFSQTGDEQY

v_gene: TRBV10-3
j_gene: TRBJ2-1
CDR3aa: AISVGTVVYNEQF

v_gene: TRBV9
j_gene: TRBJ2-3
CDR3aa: ASSGSEGGDTQY

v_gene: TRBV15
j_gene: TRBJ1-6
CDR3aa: ATSRDLPLGTLNSPLH

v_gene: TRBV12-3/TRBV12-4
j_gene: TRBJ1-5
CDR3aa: ASSRTGPDQPQH

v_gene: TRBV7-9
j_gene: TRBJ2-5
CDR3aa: ASSLEPSETQY

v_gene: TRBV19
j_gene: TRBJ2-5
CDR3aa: ASSGTAAEQETQY

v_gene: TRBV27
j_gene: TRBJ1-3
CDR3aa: ASTIREGGQRIGNTIY

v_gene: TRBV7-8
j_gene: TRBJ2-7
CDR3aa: ASSLAGGLTTSSYEQY